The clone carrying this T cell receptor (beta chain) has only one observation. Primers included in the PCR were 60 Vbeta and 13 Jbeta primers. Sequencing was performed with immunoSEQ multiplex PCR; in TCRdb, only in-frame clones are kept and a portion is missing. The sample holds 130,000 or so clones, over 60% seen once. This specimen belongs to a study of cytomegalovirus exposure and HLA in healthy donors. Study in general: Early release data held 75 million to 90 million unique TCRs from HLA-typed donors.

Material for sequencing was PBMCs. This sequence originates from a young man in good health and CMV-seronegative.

CDR3 protein: CASSGGREFTDTQYF. CDR3 DNA: TGTGCCAGCAGCGGTGGGCGGGAGTTCACAGATACGCAGTATTTT. The chain has TRBV9 and TRBJ2-3; 7 nucleotides match TRBD2. The germline V gene has CDR1 SGDLS and CDR2 YYNGEE. This CDR3 has 15 amino acids. J was trimmed by 2 bases and V by 3 bases; bases with no gene match: 6.